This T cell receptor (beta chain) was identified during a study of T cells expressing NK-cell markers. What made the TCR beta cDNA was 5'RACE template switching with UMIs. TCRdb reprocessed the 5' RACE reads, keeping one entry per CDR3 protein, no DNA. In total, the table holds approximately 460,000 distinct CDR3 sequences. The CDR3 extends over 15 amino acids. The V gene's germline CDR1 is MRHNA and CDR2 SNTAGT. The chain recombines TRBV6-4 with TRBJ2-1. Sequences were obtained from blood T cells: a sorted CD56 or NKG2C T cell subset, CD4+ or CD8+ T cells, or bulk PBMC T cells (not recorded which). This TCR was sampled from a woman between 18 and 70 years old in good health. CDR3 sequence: CASSPDRGSYNEQFF.